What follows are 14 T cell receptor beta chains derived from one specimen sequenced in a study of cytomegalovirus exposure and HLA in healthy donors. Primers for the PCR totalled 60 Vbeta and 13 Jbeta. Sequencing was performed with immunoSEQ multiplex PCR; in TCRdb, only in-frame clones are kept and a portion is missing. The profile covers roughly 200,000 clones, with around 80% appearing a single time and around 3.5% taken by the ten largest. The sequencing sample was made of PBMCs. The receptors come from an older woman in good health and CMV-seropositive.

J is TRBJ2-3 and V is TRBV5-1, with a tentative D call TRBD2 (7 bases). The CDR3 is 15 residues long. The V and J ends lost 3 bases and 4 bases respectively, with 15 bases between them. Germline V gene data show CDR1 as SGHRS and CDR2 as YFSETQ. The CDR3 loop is CASSSTGRDADTQYF. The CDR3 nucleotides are TGCGCCAGCAGCTCCACAGGGAGGGACGCAGATACGCAGTATTTT. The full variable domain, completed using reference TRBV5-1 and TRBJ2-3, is KAGVTQTPRYLIKTRGQQVTLSCSPISGHRSVSWYQQTPGQGLQFLFEYFSETQRNKGNFPGRFSGRQFSNSRSEMNVSTLELGDSALYLCASSSTGRDADTQYFGPGTRLTVL.

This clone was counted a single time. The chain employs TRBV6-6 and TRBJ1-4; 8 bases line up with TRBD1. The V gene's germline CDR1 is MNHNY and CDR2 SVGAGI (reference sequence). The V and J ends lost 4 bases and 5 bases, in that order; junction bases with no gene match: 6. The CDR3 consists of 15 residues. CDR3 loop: CASSSAQGGNEKLFF. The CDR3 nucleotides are TGTGCCAGCAGTTCGGCACAGGGGGGCAATGAAAAACTGTTTTTT.

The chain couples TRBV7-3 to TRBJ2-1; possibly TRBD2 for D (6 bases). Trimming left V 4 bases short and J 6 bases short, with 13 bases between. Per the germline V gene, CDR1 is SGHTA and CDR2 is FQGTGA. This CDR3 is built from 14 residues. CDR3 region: CASSSRRALNEQFF. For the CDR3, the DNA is TGTGCCAGCAGCTCACGGAGGGCTCTCAATGAGCAGTTCTTC. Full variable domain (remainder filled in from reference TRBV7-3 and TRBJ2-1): GAGVSQTPSNKVTEKGKYVELRCDPISGHTALYWYRQSLGQGPEFLIYFQGTGAADDSGLPNDRFFAVRPEGSVSTLKIQRTERGDSAVYLCASSSRRALNEQFFGPGTRLTVL.

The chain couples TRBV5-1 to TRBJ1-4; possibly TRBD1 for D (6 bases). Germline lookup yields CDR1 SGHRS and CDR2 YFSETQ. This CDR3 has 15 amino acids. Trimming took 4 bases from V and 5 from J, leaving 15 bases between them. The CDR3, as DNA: TGCGCCAGCAGCCTCCAGACAGGCTTAAATGAAAAACTGTTTTTT. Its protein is CASSLQTGLNEKLFF.

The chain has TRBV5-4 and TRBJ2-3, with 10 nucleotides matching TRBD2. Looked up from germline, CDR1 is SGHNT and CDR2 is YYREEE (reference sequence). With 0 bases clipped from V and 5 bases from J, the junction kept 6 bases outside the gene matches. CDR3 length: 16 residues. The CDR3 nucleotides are TGTGCCAGCAGCTTGGCCGGGCTAGCGGGAGTAGATACGCAGTATTTT. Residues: CASSLAGLAGVDTQYF.

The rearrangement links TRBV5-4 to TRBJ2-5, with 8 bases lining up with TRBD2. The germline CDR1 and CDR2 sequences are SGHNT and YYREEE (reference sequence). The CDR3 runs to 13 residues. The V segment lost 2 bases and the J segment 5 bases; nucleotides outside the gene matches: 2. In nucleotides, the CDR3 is TGTGCCAGCAGCTTTAGCGGGATTGAGACCCAGTACTTC. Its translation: CASSFSGIETQYF.

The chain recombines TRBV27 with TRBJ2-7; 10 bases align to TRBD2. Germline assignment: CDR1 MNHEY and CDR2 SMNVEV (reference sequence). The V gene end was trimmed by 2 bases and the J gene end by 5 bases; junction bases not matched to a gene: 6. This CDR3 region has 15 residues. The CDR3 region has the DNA TGTGCCAGCAGTTTACTGAGCGGGAGGGCCCACGAGCAGTACTTC. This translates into CASSLLSGRAHEQYF.

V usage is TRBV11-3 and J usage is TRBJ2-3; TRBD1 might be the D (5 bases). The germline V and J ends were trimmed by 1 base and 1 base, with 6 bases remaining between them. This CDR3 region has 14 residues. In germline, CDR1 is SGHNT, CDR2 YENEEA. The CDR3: CASSLVQGTDTQYF. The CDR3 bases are TGTGCCAGCAGCTTAGTACAGGGCACAGATACGCAGTATTTT.

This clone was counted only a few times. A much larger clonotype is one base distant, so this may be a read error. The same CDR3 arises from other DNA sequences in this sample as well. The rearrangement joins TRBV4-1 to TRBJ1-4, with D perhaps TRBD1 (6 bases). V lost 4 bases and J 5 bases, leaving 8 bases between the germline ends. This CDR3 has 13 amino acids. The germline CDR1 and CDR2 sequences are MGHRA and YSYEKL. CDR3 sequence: CASSPQGNEKLFF. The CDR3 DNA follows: TGCGCCAGCAGCCCCCAGGGGAATGAAAAACTGTTTTTT.

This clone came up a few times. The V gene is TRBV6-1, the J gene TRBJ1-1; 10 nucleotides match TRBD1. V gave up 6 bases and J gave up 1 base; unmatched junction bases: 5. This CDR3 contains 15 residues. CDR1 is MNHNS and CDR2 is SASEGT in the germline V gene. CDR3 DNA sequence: TGTGCCAGCAGGCGACAGGGGGCGAAGAACACTGAAGCTTTCTTT. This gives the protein CASRRQGAKNTEAFF.

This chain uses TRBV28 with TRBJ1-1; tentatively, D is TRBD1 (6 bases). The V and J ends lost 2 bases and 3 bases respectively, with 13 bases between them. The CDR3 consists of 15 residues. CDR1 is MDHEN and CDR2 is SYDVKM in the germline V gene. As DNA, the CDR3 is TGTGCCAGCAGTTTACCGGGGCAGGGGTACACTGAAGCTTTCTTT. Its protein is CASSLPGQGYTEAFF.

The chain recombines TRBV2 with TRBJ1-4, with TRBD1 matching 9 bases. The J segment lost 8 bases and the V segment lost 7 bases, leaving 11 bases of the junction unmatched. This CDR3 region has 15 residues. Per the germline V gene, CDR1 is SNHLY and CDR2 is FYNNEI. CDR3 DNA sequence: TGTGCCAGCAATTTGAGGGGGACAGGGAGGGAAAAACTGTTTTTT. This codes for CASNLRGTGREKLFF.

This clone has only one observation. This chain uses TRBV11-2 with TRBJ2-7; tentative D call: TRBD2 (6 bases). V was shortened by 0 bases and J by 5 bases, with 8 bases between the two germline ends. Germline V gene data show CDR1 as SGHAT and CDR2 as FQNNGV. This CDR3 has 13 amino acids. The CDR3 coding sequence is TGTGCCAGCAGCTTAGATCGCGGGAACGAGCAGTACTTC. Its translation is CASSLDRGNEQYF.

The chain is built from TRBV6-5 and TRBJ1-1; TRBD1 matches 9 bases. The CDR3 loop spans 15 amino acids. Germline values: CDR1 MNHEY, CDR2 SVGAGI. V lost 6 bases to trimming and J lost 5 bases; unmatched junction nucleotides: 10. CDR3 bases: TGTGCCAGCAGACCACCGGGACAGGGAGGTACTGAAGCTTTCTTT. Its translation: CASRPPGQGGTEAFF.